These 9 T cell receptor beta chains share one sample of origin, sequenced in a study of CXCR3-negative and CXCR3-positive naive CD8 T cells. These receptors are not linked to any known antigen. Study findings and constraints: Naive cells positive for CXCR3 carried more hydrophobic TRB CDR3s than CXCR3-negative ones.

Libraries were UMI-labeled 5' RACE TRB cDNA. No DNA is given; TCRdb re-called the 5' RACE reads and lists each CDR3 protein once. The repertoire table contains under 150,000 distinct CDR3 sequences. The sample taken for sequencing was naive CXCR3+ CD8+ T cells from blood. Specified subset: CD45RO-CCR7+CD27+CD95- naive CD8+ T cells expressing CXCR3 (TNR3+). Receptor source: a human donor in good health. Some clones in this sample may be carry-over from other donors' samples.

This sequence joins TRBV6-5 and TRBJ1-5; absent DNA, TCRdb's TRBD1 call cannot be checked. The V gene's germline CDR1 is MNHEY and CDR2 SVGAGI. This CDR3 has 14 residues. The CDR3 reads CASTNRGPGQPQHF.

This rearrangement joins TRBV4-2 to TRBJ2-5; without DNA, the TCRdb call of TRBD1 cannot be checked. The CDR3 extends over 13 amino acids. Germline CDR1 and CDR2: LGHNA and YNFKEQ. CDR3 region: CASSEQGWETQYF.

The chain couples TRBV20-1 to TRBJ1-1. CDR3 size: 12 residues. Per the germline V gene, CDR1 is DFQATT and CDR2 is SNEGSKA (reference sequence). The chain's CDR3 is CSARDLPPQAFF.

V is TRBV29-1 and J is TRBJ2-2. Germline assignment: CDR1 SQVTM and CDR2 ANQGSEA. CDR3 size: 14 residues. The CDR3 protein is CSVEDPGSTGELFF.

The CDR3 region is CASGLYGQGYTEAFF. The chain uses TRBV12-5 and TRBJ1-1; the TCRdb call, TRBD1, lacks DNA for checking. The CDR3 is 15 residues long. CDR1 and CDR2 from the germline V gene are LGHNT and FRNRAP.

This CDR3 is CASSFPGTEAFF. The rearrangement joins TRBV11-2 to TRBJ1-1; TCRdb designates TRBD1, a call that cannot be tested without DNA. CDR1 and CDR2 (germline): SGHAT, FQNNGV. The CDR3 is made up of 12 amino acids.

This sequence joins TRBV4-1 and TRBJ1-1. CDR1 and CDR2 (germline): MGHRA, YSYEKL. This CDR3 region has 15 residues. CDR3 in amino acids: CASSQEEGLNTEAFF.

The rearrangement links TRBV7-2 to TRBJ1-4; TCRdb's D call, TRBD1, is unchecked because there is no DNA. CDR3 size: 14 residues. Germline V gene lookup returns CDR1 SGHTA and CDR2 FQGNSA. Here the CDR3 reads CASSETGFGEKLFF.

CDR3 amino acids: CASIQRQAVAGELFF. V gene TRBV7-9 combines with J gene TRBJ2-2; the D gene TCRdb calls, TRBD1, cannot be checked with no DNA. The length of the CDR3 is 15 residues. CDR1 and CDR2 (germline): SEHNR, FQNEAQ (reference sequence).